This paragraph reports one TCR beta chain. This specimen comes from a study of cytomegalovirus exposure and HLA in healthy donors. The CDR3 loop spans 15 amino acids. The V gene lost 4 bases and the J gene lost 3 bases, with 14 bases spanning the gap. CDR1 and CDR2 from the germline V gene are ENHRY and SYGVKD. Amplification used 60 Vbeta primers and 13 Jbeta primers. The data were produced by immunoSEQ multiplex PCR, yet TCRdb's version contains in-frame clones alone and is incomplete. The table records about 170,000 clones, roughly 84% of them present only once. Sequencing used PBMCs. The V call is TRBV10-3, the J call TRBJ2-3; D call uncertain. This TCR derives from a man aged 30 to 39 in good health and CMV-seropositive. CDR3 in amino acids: CAISGGSERTDTQYF. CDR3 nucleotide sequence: TGTGCCATCAGTGGCGGATCAGAAAGGACAGATACGCAGTATTTT.